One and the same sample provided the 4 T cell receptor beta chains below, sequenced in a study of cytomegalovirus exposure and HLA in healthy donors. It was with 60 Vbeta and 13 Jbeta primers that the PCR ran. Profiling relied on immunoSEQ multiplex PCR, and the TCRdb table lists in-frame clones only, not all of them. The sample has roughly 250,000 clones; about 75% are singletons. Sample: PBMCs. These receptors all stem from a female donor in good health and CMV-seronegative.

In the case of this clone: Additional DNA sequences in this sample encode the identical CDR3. CDR3 sequence reads: CASSVARGDTQYF. As DNA, the CDR3 is TGTGCCAGCAGCGTAGCTCGGGGGGATACGCAGTATTTT. J is TRBJ2-3 and V is TRBV9; TRBD2 might be the D (6 bases). In germline, CDR1 is SGDLS, CDR2 YYNGEE. The CDR3 is made up of 13 amino acids. V was shortened by 0 bases and J by 6 bases, with 8 bases between the two germline ends. Using reference TRBV9 and TRBJ2-3 for the parts outside the CDR3, the full variable domain is DSGVTQTPKHLITATGQRVTLRCSPRSGDLSVYWYQQSLDQGLQFLIQYYNGEERAKGNILERFSAQQFPDLHSELNLSSLELGDSALYFCASSVARGDTQYFGPGTRLTVL.

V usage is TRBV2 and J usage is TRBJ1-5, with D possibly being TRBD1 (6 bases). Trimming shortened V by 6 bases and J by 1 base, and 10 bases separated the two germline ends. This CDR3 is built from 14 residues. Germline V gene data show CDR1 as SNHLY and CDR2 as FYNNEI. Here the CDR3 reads CASRYRESNQPQHF. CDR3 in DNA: TGTGCCAGCAGGTACAGGGAAAGCAATCAGCCCCAGCATTTT.

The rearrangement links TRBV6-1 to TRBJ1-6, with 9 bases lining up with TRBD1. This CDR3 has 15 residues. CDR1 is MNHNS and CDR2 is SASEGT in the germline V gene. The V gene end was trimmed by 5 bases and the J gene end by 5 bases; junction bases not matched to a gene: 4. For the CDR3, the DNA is TGTGCCAGCAGTACCGGGACAGGGAATAATTCACCCCTCCACTTT. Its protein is CASSTGTGNNSPLHF.

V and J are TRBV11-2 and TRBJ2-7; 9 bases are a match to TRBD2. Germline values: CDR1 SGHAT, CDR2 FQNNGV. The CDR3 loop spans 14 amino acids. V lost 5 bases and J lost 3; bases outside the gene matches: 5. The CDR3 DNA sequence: TGTGCCAGCAGCCGTGTAGCGGGAGTCTACGAGCAGTACTTC. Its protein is CASSRVAGVYEQYF.